The clone carrying this T cell receptor beta chain was seen many times. These data come from a study of CD8 T cells in ankylosing spondylitis. In TCRdb, the 5' RACE reads were re-called with MiXCR into one record per CDR3 protein. Here the sample spans 180,000 or so distinct CDR3 sequences, more than 9% being singletons. From germline, CDR1 is SQVTM and CDR2 ANQGSEA. The CDR3 covers 14 residues. V lost 8 bases, J lost 5 bases, and 10 bases stayed unmatched. The clonotype was recovered from a male donor with ankylosing spondylitis or in good health (not recorded which). The sample consisted of blood, either unsorted or a sorted T cell fraction (not recorded which). The chain joins TRBV29-1 to TRBJ1-1, with 11 bases lining up with TRBD1. CDR3 bases: TGCAGCTGTGGACAGGGGGCTTGGGGAACTGAAGCTTTCTTT. It encodes CSCGQGAWGTEAFF.